One sample yielded the 16 T cell receptor beta chains listed below, sequenced in a study of cytotoxic CD8 clonotypes in ibrutinib-treated CLL. Using immunoSEQ multiplex PCR, the repertoire was profiled, and TCRdb retains in-frame clones only, with some absent. The sample includes more than 200,000 clones, 70% seen only once; the top ten take 15%. Source: PBMCs, taken after 24 months of ibrutinib treatment. Source of these receptors: a human donor with chronic lymphocytic leukemia.

The chain joins TRBV2 to TRBJ2-2; perhaps TRBD1 as D (6 bases). The ends were cut back, 5 bases at V and 6 bases at J, with 7 bases in the middle. The CDR3 is made up of 12 amino acids. Looked up from germline, CDR1 is SNHLY and CDR2 is FYNNEI. The CDR3 DNA sequence: TGTGCCAGCAGTCCAGGGGCCGGGGAGCTGTTTTTT. Residues: CASSPGAGELFF.

The chain uses TRBV15 and TRBJ2-2, with D perhaps TRBD1 or TRBD2 (5 bases each). Trimming pared 3 bases from V and 5 bases from J, leaving 13 bases between. This CDR3 has 15 amino acids. In germline, CDR1 is LNHNV, CDR2 YYDKDF (reference sequence). CDR3 loop: CATSRLPEGTGELFF. CDR3 DNA: TGTGCCACCAGCAGGCTACCCGAGGGGACCGGGGAGCTGTTTTTT. The full variable domain, rest sourced from reference TRBV15 and TRBJ2-2, is DAMVIQNPRYQVTQFGKPVTLSCSQTLNHNVMYWYQQKSSQAPKLLFHYYDKDFNNEADTPDNFQSRRPNTSFCFLDIRSPGLGDTAMYLCATSRLPEGTGELFFGEGSRLTVL.

The gene calls are TRBV29-1 and TRBJ2-1, with D uncertain. Trimming cost V 1 base and J 12 bases, with 10 bases left between them. There are 11 residues in the CDR3. The germline CDR1 and CDR2 sequences are SQVTM and ANQGSEA. CDR3 sequence (DNA): TGCAGCGTTGAAGTGGACGGTGGGCAGTTCTTC. It translates to CSVEVDGGQFF.

Here the CDR3 DNA reads TGTGCCAGCAGCCAGTCGACTAGCGTACAGTTCTTC. Translation: CASSQSTSVQFF. The V and J genes are TRBV14 and TRBJ2-1; 8 bases line up with TRBD2. The CDR3 runs 12 residues. Germline CDR1 SGHDN, CDR2 FVKESK. Trimming at V came to 3 bases and at J to 13 bases, leaving 5 bases not matched to a gene.

Worth noting for this clone: The same CDR3 arises from other DNA sequences in this sample as well. The chain uses TRBV5-1 and TRBJ2-3; D perhaps matches TRBD2 (7 bases). The CDR3 runs to 15 residues. From germline, CDR1 is SGHRS and CDR2 YFSETQ. V was clipped by 0 bases and J by 0 bases, with 8 bases between them. The CDR3 bases are TGCGCCAGCAGCTTGGCGGGGGGCAGCACAGATACGCAGTATTTT. Its protein product is CASSLAGGSTDTQYF.

This sequence joins TRBV4-2 and TRBJ1-5, with D uncertain. CDR3 length: 14 amino acids. Germline lookup yields CDR1 LGHNA and CDR2 YNFKEQ. The V and J ends lost 0 bases and 11 bases respectively, with 14 bases between them. CDR3 in amino acids: CASSQDWTESSQHF. The CDR3 DNA is TGTGCCAGCAGCCAAGATTGGACGGAGTCTTCCCAGCATTTT.

This sequence joins TRBV10-3 and TRBJ2-7; D may match TRBD1 or TRBD2 (5 bases each). V was pared by 4 bases and J by 2 bases, with 9 bases between. The CDR3 is 13 residues long. The germline gives CDR1 ENHRY, CDR2 SYGVKD. This CDR3 is CAISGGGAYEQYF. DNA for the CDR3: TGTGCCATCAGTGGTGGGGGAGCCTACGAGCAGTACTTC.

This clone turned up a few times. The rearrangement joins TRBV5-1 to TRBJ2-5, with 14 nucleotides matching TRBD2. V shed 4 bases and J 5 bases; nucleotides not matched to a gene: 7. The germline V gene has CDR1 SGHRS and CDR2 YFSETQ. This CDR3 region has 16 residues. CDR3 nucleotide sequence: TGCGCCAGCAGCCTTTCTGGACTAGCGGGAGGTGAGACCCAGTACTTC. Its translation is CASSLSGLAGGETQYF.

This chain connects TRBV27 to TRBJ2-1; TRBD2 aligns across 8 bases. Losses at the gene ends were 6 bases for V and 3 bases for J; bases not matched to a gene: 7. Per germline, CDR1 MNHEY and CDR2 SMNVEV (reference sequence). This CDR3 has 15 amino acids. Here the CDR3 DNA reads TGTGCCAGCAGGCCAGCGGGAGAACGCTACAATGAGCAGTTCTTC. Translation: CASRPAGERYNEQFF.

This clone was observed once. V and J are TRBV11-2 and TRBJ2-1; 9 bases agree with TRBD2. The germline V gene has CDR1 SGHAT and CDR2 FQNNGV. V dropped 5 bases and J dropped 5; count of bases not matched to a gene: 7. This CDR3 contains 15 residues. CDR3 coding DNA: TGTGCCAGCAGCGTGGCGGGAGGGCTACACAATGAGCAGTTCTTC. It specifies CASSVAGGLHNEQFF.

V and J are TRBV28 and TRBJ2-7; TRBD2 matches at 8 bases. CDR3 length equals 17 residues. The trim removed 7 bases at V and 7 bases at J, leaving 21 bases unmatched. CDR1 and CDR2 (germline): MDHEN, SYDVKM. CDR3 DNA: TGTGCCAGCAAATGGGGGAAGCGGGAGAGCGGTCTGGGGGAGCAGTACTTC. Residues: CASKWGKRESGLGEQYF.

This clone was seen a handful of times. The chain recombines TRBV19 with TRBJ2-1, with a possible D match to TRBD1 (5 bases). The V end lost 3 bases, the J end lost 7 bases, and 13 bases lay between the germline ends. This CDR3 region has 14 residues. CDR1 is LNHDA and CDR2 is SQIVND in the germline V gene (reference sequence). The CDR3 nucleotides read TGTGCCAGTAGTATTCAGGGTTTTGTGAATGAGCAGTTCTTC. Its translation is CASSIQGFVNEQFF.

The chain links TRBV2 to TRBJ2-7; perhaps TRBD2 as D (6 bases). The germline CDR1 and CDR2 sequences are SNHLY and FYNNEI. V lost 8 bases, J lost 4 bases, and 12 bases lay in between. The CDR3 is 12 residues long. The CDR3 DNA reads TGTGCCAGCCGGACTAATCAGTACGAGCAGTACTTC. Translated, it gives CASRTNQYEQYF.

In its sample, this clone was seen a few times. Other DNA sequences in this sample translate to the same CDR3. The rearrangement joins TRBV29-1 to TRBJ1-2; 8 bases match TRBD1. J was trimmed by 5 bases and V by 5 bases; bases with no gene match: 7. The CDR3 is 13 residues long. Germline-derived CDR1 and CDR2 are SQVTM and ANQGSEA. In DNA form, the CDR3 reads TGCAGCGTTTCCGGGACAGGTGGATATGGCTACACCTTC. Residues: CSVSGTGGYGYTF.

The chain joins TRBV30 to TRBJ2-1; D not resolved. This CDR3 is built from 13 residues. Deletions cut 3 bases from V and 5 bases from J, with 11 bases between. The germline V gene has CDR1 GTSNPN and CDR2 SVGIG (reference sequence). The CDR3 loop is CAWSEGPNNEQFF. Here the CDR3 DNA reads TGTGCCTGGAGCGAAGGGCCTAACAATGAGCAGTTCTTC. Combining the CDR3 with reference TRBV30 and TRBJ2-1 gives the whole variable domain SQTIHQWPATLVQPVGSPLSLECTVEGTSNPNLYWYRQAAGRGLQLLFYSVGIGQISSEVPQNLSASRPQDRQFILSSKKLLLSDSGFYLCAWSEGPNNEQFFGPGTRLTVL.

V gene TRBV6-1 combines with J gene TRBJ2-2; D unclear. From germline, CDR1 is MNHNS and CDR2 SASEGT. Trimming shortened V by 4 bases and J by 7 bases, and 19 bases separated the two germline ends. This CDR3 has 16 amino acids. The CDR3 region is CASSVESRWVGGELFF. DNA for the CDR3: TGTGCCAGCAGTGTCGAAAGCCGTTGGGTGGGCGGGGAGCTGTTTTTT.